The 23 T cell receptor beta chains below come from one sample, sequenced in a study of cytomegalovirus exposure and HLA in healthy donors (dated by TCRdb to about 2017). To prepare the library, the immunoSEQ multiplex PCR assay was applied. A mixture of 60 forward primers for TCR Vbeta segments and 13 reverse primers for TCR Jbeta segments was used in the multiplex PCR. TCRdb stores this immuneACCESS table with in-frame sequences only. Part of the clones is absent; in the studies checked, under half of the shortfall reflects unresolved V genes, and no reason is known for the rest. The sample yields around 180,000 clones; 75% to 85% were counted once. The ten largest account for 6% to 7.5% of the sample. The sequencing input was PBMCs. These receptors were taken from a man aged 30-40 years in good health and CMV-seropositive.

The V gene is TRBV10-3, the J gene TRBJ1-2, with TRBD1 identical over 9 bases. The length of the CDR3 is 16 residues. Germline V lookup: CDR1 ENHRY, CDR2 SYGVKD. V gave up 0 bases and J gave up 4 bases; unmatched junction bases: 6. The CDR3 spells CAISESGGQGLYGYTF. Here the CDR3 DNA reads TGTGCCATCAGTGAGTCCGGGGGACAGGGCCTCTATGGCTACACCTTC.

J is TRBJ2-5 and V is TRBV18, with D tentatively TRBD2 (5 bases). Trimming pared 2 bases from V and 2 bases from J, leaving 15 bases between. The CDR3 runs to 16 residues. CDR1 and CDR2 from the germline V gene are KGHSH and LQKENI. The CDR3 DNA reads TGTGCCAGCTCACCATCAAGCGGCGCACCTCAAGAGACCCAGTACTTC. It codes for CASSPSSGAPQETQYF.

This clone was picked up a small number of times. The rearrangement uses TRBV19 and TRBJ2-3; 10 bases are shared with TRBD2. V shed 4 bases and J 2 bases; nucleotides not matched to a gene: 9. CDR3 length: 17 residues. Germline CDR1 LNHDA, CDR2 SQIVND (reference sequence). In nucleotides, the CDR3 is TGTGCCAGTAGTACCACCGGGACTAGCGAGCCCACAGATACGCAGTATTTT. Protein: CASSTTGTSEPTDTQYF.

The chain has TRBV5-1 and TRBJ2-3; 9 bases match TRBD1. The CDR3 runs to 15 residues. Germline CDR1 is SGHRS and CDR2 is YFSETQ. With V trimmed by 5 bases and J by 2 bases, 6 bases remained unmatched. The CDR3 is CASRGGTGPTDTQYF. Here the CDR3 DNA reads TGCGCCAGCAGGGGCGGGACAGGGCCCACAGATACGCAGTATTTT.

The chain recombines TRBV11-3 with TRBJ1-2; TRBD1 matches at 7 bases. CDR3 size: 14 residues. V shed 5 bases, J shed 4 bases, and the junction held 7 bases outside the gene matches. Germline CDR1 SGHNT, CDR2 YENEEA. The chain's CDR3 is CASSPGGAGYGYTF. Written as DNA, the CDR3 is TGTGCCAGCAGCCCAGGGGGTGCGGGCTATGGCTACACCTTC.

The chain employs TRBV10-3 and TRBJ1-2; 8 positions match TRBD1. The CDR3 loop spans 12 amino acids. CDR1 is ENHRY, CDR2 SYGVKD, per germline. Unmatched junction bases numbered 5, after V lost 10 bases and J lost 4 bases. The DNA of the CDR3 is TGTGCCAGTGTTGACAGGGGCTATGGCTACACCTTC. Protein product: CASVDRGYGYTF.

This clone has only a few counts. The CDR3 DNA follows: TGTGCCAGCAGTCCACCCTCTCAGGGCCCCGGGGAGCTGTTTTTT. This sequence encodes CASSPPSQGPGELFF. The gene calls are TRBV7-2 and TRBJ2-2, with D perhaps matching TRBD1 (5 bases). CDR1 and CDR2 from the germline V gene are SGHTA and FQGNSA. The V end lost 6 bases, the J end lost 6 bases, and 17 bases lay between the germline ends. The CDR3 is 15 amino acids.

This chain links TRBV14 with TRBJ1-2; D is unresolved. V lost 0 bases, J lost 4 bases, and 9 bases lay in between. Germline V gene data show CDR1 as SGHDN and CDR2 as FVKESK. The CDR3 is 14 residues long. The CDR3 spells CASSQEAGSYGYTF. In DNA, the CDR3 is TGTGCCAGCAGCCAAGAGGCCGGGTCCTATGGCTACACCTTC.

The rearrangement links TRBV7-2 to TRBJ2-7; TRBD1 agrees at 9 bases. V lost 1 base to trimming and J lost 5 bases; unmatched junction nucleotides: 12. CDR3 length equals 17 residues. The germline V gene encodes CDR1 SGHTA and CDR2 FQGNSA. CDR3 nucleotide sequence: TGTGCCAGCAGCTTAGAAGGGACCACAGGGGGCGTACACGAGCAGTACTTC. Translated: CASSLEGTTGGVHEQYF.

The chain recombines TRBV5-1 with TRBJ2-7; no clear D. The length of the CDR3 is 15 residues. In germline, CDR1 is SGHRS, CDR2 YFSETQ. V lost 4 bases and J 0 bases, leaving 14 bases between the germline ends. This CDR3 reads CASSPTPTSSYEQYF. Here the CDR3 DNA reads TGCGCCAGCAGCCCAACCCCGACAAGCTCCTACGAGCAGTACTTC.

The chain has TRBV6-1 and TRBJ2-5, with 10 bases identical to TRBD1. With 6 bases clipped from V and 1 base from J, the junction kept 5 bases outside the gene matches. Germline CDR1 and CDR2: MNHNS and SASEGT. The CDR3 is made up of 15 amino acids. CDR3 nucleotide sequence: TGTGCCAGCAGAGAAAGGACAGGGGGCCAAGAGACCCAGTACTTC. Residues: CASRERTGGQETQYF.

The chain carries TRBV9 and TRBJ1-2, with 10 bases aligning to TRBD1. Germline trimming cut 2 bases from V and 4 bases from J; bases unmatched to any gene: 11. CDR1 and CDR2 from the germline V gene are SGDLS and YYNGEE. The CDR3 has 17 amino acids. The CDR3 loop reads CASSVSRDRGLGYGYTF. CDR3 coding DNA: TGTGCCAGCAGCGTGAGCCGAGACAGGGGGCTTGGCTATGGCTACACCTTC.

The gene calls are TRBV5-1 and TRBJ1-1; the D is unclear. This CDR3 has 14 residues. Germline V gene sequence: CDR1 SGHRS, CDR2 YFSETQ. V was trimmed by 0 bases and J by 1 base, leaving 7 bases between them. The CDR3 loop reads CASSLVAQNTEAFF. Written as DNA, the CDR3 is TGCGCCAGCAGCTTGGTGGCACAGAACACTGAAGCTTTCTTT.

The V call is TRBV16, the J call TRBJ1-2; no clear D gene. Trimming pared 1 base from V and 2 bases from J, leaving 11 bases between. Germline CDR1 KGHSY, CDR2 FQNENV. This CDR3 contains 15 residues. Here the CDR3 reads CASSQLGEGNYGYTF. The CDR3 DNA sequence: TGTGCCAGCAGCCAATTAGGCGAGGGCAACTATGGCTACACCTTC.

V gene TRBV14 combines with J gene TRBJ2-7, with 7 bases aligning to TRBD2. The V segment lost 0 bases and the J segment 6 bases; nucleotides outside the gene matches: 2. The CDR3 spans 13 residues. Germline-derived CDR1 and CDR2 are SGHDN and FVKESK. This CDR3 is CASSQEWGGEQYF. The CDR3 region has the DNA TGTGCCAGCAGCCAAGAATGGGGGGGCGAGCAGTACTTC.

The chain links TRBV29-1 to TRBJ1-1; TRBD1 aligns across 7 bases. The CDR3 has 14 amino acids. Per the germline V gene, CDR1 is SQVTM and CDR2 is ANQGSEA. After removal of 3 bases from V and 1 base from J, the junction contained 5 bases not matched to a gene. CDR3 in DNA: TGCAGCGTTGACGTAGGGGGCCAGAACACTGAAGCTTTCTTT. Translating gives CSVDVGGQNTEAFF.

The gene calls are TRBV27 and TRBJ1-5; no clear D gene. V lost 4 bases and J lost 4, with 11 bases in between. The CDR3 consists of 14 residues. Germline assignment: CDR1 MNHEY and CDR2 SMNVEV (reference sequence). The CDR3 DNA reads TGTGCCAGCAGTTCGGGTCCCACTAATCAGCCCCAGCATTTT. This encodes CASSSGPTNQPQHF.

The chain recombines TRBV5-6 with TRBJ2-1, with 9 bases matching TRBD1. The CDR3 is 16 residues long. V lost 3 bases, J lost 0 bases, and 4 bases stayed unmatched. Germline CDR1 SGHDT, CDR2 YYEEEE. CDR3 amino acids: CASSWGTGFSYNEQFF. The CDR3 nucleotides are TGTGCCAGCAGCTGGGGGACAGGGTTCTCCTACAATGAGCAGTTCTTC. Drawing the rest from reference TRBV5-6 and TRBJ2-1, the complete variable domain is DAGVTQSPTHLIKTRGQQVTLRCSPKSGHDTVSWYQQALGQGPQFIFQYYEEEERQRGNFPDRFSGHQFPNYSSELNVNALLLGDSALYLCASSWGTGFSYNEQFFGPGTRLTVL.

The DNA for the CDR3 is TGTGCCAGCGCCAGCGCCGGGTCCAGGGCCTACGAGCAGTACTTC. It translates to CASASAGSRAYEQYF. The chain couples TRBV28 to TRBJ2-7; TRBD1 is a possible D gene (5 bases). V was cut by 8 bases and J by 2 bases, with 19 bases left in between. CDR3 length: 15 residues. In germline, CDR1 is MDHEN, CDR2 SYDVKM. The variable domain in full, with the rest retrieved from reference TRBV28 and TRBJ2-7, is DVKVTQSSRYLVKRTGEKVFLECVQDMDHENMFWYRQDPGLGLRLIYFSYDVKMKEKGDIPEGYSVSREKKERFSLILESASTNQTSMYLCASASAGSRAYEQYFGPGTRLTVT.

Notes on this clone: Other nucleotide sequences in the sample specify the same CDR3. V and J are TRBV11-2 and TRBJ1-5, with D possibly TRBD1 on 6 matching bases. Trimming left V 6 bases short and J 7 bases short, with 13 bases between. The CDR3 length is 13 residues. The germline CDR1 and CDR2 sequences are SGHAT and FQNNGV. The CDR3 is CASSPNRDQPQHF. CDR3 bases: TGTGCCAGCAGTCCAAACAGGGACCAGCCCCAGCATTTT.

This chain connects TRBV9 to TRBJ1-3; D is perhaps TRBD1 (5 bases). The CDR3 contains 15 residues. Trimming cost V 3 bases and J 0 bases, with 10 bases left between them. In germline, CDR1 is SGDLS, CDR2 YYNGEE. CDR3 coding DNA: TGTGCCAGCAGCGGAAACAGGTTCTCTGGAAACACCATATATTTT. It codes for CASSGNRFSGNTIYF. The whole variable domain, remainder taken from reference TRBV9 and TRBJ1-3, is DSGVTQTPKHLITATGQRVTLRCSPRSGDLSVYWYQQSLDQGLQFLIQYYNGEERAKGNILERFSAQQFPDLHSELNLSSLELGDSALYFCASSGNRFSGNTIYFGEGSWLTVV.

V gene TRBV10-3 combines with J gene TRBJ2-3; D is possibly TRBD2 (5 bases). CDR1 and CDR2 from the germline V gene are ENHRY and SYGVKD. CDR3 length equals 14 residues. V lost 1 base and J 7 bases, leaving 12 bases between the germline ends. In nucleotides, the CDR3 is TGTGCCATCAGTGAGTTGGAGGTGGTCAATACGCAGTATTTT. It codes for CAISELEVVNTQYF.

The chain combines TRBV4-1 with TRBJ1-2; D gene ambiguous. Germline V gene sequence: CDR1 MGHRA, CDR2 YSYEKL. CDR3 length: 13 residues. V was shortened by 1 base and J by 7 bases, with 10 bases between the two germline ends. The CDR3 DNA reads TGCGCCAGCAGCCAAGTCCGGGTTAGTGGCTACACCTTC. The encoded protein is CASSQVRVSGYTF.